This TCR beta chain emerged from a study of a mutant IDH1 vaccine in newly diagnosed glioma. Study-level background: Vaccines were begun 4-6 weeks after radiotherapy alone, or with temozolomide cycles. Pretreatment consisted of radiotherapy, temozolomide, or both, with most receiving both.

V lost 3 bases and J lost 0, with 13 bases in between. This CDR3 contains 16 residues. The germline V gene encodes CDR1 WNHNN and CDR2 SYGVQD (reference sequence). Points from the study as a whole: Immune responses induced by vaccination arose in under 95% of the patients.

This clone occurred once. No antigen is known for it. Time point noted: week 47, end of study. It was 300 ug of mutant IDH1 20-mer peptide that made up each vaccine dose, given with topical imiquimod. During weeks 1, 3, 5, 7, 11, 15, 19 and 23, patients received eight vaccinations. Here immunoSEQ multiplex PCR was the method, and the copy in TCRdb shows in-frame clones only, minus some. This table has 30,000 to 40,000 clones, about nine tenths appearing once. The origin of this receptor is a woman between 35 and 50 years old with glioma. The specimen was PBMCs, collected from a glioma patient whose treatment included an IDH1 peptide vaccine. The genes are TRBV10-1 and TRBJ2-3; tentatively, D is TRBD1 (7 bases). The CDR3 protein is CASSDRRGESTDTQYF. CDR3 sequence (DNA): TGCGCCAGCAGTGACCGCAGGGGGGAAAGCACAGATACGCAGTATTTT.